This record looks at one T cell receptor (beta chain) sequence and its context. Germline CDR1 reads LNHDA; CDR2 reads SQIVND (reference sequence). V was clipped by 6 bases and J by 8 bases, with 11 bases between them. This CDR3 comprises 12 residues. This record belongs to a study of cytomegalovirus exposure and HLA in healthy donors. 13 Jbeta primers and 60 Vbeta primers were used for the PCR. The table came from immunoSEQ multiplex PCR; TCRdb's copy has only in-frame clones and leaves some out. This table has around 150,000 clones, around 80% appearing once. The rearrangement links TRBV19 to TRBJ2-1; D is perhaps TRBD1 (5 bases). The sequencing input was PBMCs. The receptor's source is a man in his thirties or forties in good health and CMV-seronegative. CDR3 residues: CASSAKGYEQFF. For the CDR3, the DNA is TGTGCCAGTAGCGCCAAGGGGTATGAGCAGTTCTTC. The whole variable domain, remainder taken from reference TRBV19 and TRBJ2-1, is DGGITQSPKYLFRKEGQNVTLSCEQNLNHDAMYWYRQDPGQGLRLIYYSQIVNDFQKGDIAEGYSVSREKKESFPLTVTSAQKNPTAFYLCASSAKGYEQFFGPGTRLTVL.